Below are 3 T cell receptor beta chains sequenced from a single sample in a study of vaccination and CD4 T cells after COVID-19. These TCRs' antigens remain unknown. The Oncomine TCR Beta short-read assay generated sequence data from the DNA of cultured CD4+ T cells. TCRdb called the PCR reads again in MiXCR, with one record for every CDR3 protein. The data contain approximately 18,000 distinct CDR3 sequences, roughly 50% of them singletons. The time point: late sampling 161 to 241 days after vaccination in three convalescent patients. Treatment: approximately nine-day PBMC culture with coronavirus spike peptide pools or control peptides (ViraFEST assay). The sample was CD4+ T cells from blood, cultured in vitro, taken about 7 months after SARS-CoV-2 vaccination. The receptors stem from a human donor who had recovered from COVID-19.

In its sample, this clonotype was seen a few times. The chain uses TRBV20-1 and TRBJ1-2, with 8 bases lining up with TRBD1. This CDR3 spans 14 amino acids. Germline V gene data show CDR1 as DFQATT and CDR2 as SNEGSKA (reference sequence). V was clipped by 2 bases and J by 8 bases; unmatched bases: 10. CDR3 coding DNA: TGCAGTGCTAGACTACGGACAGGGTTTCCGGGCTACACCTTC. This gives the protein CSARLRTGFPGYTF.

The V and J genes are TRBV20-1 and TRBJ2-5; TRBD2 agrees at 9 bases. V gave up 5 bases and J gave up 5 bases; unmatched junction bases: 9. Germline V lookup: CDR1 DFQATT, CDR2 SNEGSKA (reference sequence). The CDR3 runs 14 residues. CDR3 coding DNA: TGCAGTGCTGGGATAGCGGGGGCGGGGGAGACCCAGTACTTC. Protein: CSAGIAGAGETQYF.

This clonotype appeared a few times. This chain uses TRBV7-9 with TRBJ2-3, with a weak D call TRBD1 (5 bases). Germline-derived CDR1 and CDR2 are SEHNR and FQNEAQ (reference sequence). V shed 3 bases and J shed 6 bases, with 7 bases lying between them. The CDR3 runs to 12 residues. As DNA, the CDR3 is TGTGCCAGCAGCTTCTCAGGGGATACGCAGTATTTT. Translating it yields CASSFSGDTQYF.